This T cell receptor beta chain was sequenced in a study of cytomegalovirus exposure and HLA in healthy donors. Notes on the study in general: Cytomegalovirus association was assigned to more than 150 TCR beta chains.

Points on this clone: Its specificity is unknown.

Germline CDR1 reads SGHRS; CDR2 reads YFSETQ. V was cut by 5 bases and J by 0 bases, with 8 bases left in between. The CDR3 extends over 14 amino acids. Method: immunoSEQ multiplex PCR; TCRdb's copy keeps in-frame clones and lacks some. This table has 150,000 to 250,000 clones, roughly 82% appearing once. This sequence was found in a woman under 40 in good health and CMV-seropositive. The chain is built from TRBV5-1 and TRBJ1-4, with D unclear. Specimen: PBMCs. CDR3: CASSTSPTNEKLFF. CDR3 in DNA: TGCGCCAGCAGTACATCCCCAACTAATGAAAAACTGTTTTTT.